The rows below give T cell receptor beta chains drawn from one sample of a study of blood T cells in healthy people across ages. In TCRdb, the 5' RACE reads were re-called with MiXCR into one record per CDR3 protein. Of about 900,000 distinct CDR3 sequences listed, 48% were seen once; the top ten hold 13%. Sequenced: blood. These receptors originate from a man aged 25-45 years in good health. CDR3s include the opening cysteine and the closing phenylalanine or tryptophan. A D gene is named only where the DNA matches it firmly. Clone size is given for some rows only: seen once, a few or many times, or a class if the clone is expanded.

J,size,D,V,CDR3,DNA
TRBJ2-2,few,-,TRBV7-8,CASSLEVWGTGELFF,TGTGCCAGCAGCTTAGAGGTTTGGGGAACCGGGGAGCTGTTTTTT
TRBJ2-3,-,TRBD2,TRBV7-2,CASSLDLAGPTDTQYF,TGTGCCAGCAGCTTAGATCTAGCGGGGCCCACAGATACGCAGTATTTT
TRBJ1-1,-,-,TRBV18,CASSPSPGGGTEAFF,TGTGCCAGCTCACCATCCCCCGGGGGAGGGACTGAAGCTTTCTTT
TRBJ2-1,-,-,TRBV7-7,CASSSGQLSYNEQFF,TGTGCTAGCAGCTCCGGACAGTTGTCCTACAATGAGCAGTTCTTC
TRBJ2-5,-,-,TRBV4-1,CASSLPTGAQETQYF,TGCGCCAGCAGCCTCCCGACAGGAGCCCAAGAGACCCAGTACTTC
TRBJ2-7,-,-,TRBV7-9,CASMRYSGPNNEQYF,TGTGCCAGCATGCGCTACTCGGGACCAAACAATGAGCAGTACTTC
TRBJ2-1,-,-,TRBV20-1,CSARDLEGAGNEQFF,TGCAGTGCTAGAGATCTCGAAGGGGCTGGCAATGAGCAGTTCTTC
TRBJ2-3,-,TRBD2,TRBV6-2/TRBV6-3,CAIKRGNTGTQYF,TGTGCCATCAAGCGGGGTAACACAGGTACGCAGTATTTT
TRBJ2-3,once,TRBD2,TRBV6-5,CASRGLAGDHTDTQYF,TGTGCCAGCAGGGGGCTAGCGGGGGACCACACAGATACGCAGTATTTT
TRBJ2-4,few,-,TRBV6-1,CASVEGSKNIQYF,TGTGCCAGCGTAGAAGGCAGCAAAAACATTCAGTACTTC
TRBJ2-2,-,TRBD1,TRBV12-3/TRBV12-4,CASSLVPGGPGELFF,TGTGCCAGCAGTTTAGTCCCAGGGGGTCCCGGGGAGCTGTTTTTT
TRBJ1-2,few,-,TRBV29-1,CSVEAAGSFYGYTF,TGCAGCGTTGAAGCGGCCGGCAGCTTCTATGGCTACACCTTC
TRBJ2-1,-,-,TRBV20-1,CSARDGGFDEQFF,TGCAGTGCTAGAGATGGCGGATTCGATGAGCAGTTCTTC
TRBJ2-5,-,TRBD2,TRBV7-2,CASSSTSATQYF,TGTGCCAGCAGTTCGACTAGCGCGACCCAGTACTTC
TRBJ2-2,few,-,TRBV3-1,CASSQVPPRPLSAGELFF,TGTGCCAGCAGCCAAGTTCCCCCGCGTCCGTTGTCGGCCGGGGAGCTGTTTTTT